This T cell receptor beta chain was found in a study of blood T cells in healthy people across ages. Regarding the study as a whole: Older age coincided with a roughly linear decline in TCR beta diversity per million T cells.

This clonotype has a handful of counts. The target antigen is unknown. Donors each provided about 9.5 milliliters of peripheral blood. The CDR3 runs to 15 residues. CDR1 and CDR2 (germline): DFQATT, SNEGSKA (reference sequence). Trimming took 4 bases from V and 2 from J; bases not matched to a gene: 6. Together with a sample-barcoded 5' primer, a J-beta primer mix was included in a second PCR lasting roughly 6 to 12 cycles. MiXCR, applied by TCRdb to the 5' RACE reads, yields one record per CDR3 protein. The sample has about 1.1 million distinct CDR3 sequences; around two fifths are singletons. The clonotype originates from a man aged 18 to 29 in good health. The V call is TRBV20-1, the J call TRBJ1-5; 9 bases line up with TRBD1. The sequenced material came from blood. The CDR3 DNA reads TGCAGTGCTATCACAGGGGGCGCGGGCAATCAGCCCCAGCATTTT. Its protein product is CSAITGGAGNQPQHF.